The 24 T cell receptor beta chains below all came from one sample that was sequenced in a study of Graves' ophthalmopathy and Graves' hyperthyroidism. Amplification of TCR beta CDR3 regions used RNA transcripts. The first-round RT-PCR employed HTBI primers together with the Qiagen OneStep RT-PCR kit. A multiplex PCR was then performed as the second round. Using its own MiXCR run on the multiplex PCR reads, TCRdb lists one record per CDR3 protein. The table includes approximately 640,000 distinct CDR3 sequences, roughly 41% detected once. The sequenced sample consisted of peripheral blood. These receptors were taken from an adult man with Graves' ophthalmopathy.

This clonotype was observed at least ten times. For the CDR3, the DNA is TGTGCCAGCAGGCGGGCAGGGAGTGACACTGAAGCTTTCTTT. Translation gives CASRRAGSDTEAFF. The chain couples TRBV12-3 or TRBV12-4 to TRBJ1-1; D is perhaps TRBD1 (5 bases). Trimming removed 6 bases at V and 3 bases at J, with 14 bases between. The CDR3 is 14 residues long.

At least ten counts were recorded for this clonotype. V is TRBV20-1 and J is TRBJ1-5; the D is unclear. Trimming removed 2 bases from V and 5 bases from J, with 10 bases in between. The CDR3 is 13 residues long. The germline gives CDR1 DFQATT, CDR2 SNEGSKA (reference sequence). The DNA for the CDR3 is TGCAGTGCTAGACCGGACCGAGATCAGCCCCAGCATTTT. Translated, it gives CSARPDRDQPQHF.

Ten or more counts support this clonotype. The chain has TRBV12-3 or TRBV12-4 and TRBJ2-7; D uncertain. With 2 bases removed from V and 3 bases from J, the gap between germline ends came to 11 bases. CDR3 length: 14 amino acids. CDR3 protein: CASSLRSRFYEQYF. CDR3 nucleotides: TGTGCCAGCAGTTTACGTAGCAGATTCTACGAGCAGTACTTC.

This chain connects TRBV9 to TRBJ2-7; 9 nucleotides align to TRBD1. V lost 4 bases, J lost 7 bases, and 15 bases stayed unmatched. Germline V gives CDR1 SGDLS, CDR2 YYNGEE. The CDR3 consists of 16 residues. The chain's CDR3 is CASSQAGTGFDNEQYF. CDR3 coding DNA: TGTGCCAGCAGCCAAGCCGGGACAGGGTTCGACAATGAGCAGTACTTC.

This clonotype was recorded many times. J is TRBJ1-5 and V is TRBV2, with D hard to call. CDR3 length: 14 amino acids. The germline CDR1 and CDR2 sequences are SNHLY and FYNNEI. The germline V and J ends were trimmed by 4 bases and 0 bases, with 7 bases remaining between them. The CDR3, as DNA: TGTGCCAGCAGTGGCGGAAATAGCAATCAGCCCCAGCATTTT. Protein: CASSGGNSNQPQHF. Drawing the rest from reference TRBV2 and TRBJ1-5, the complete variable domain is EPEVTQTPSHQVTQMGQEVILRCVPISNHLYFYWYRQILGQKVEFLVSFYNNEISEKSEIFDDQFSVERPDGSNFTLKIRSTKLEDSAMYFCASSGGNSNQPQHFGDGTRLSIL.

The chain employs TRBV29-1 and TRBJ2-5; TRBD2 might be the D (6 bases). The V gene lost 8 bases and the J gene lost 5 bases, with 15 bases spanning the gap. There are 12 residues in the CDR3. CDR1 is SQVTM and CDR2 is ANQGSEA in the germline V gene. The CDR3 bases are TGCAGCCGGGACTCAAAGGCGGAGACCCAGTACTTC. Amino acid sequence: CSRDSKAETQYF.

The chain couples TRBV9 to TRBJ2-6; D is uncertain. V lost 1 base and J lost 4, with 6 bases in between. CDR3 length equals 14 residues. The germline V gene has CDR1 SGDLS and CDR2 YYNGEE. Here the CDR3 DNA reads TGTGCCAGCAGCGTACACGGGGGGGCCAACGTCCTGACTTTC. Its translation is CASSVHGGANVLTF.

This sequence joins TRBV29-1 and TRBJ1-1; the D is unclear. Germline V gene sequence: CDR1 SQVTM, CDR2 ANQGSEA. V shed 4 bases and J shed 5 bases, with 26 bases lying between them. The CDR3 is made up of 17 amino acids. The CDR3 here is CSVAAGSSHSAETEAFF. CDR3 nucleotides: TGCAGCGTTGCTGCCGGGAGCTCCCATTCTGCGGAAACTGAAGCTTTCTTT.

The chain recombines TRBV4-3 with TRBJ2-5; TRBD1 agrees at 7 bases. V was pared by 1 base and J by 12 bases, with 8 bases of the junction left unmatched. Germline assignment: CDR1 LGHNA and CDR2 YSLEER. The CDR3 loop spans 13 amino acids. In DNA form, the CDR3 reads TGCGCCAGCAGCCAAGGAGCCGGGACAGAAAAGTACTTC. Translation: CASSQGAGTEKYF.

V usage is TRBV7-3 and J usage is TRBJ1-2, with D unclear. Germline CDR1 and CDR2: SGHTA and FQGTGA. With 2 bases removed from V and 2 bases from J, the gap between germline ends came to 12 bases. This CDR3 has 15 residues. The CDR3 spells CASSLSVGGNYGYTF. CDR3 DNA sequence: TGTGCCAGCAGCTTATCGGTGGGCGGAAACTATGGCTACACCTTC.

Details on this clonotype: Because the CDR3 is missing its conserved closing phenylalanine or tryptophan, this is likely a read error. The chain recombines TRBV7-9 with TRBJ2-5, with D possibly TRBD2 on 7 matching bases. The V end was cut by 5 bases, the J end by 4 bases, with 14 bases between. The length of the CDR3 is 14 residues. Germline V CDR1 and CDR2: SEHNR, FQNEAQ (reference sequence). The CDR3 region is CASSHGGQRETQYC. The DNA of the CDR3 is TGTGCCAGCAGCCACGGGGGGCAACGAGAGACCCAGTACTGC.

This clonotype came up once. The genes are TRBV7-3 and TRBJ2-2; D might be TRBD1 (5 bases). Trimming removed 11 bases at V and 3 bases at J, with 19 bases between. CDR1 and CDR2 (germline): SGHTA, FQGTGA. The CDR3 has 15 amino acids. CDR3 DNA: TGTGCCTGGACCGTGGGCAGGGCCCACACCGGGGAGCTGTTTTTT. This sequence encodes CAWTVGRAHTGELFF.

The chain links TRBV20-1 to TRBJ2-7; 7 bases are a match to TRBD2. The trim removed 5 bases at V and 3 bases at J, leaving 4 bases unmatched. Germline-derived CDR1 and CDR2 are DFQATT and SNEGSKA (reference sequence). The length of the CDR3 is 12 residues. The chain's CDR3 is CSAGGGDYEQYF. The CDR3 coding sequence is TGCAGTGCTGGGGGGGGGGACTACGAGCAGTACTTC.

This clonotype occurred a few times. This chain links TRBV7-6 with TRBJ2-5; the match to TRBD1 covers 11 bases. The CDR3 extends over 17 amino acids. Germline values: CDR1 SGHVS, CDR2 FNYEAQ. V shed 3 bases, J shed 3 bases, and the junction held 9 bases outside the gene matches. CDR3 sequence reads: CASSFEGQGDLKETQYF. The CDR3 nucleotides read TGTGCCAGCAGCTTCGAGGGACAGGGGGATTTAAAAGAGACCCAGTACTTC. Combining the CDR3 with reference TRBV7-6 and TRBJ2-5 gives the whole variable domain GAGVSQSPRYKVTKRGQDVALRCDPISGHVSLYWYRQALGQGPEFLTYFNYEAQQDKSGLPNDRFSAERPEGSISTLTIQRTEQRDSAMYRCASSFEGQGDLKETQYFGPGTRLLVL.

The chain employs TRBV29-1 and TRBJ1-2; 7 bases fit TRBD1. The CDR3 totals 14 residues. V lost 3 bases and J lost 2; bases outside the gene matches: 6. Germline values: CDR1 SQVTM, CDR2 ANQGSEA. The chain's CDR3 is CSVEGGGVNYGYTF. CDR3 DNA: TGCAGCGTTGAGGGAGGGGGCGTAAACTATGGCTACACCTTC.

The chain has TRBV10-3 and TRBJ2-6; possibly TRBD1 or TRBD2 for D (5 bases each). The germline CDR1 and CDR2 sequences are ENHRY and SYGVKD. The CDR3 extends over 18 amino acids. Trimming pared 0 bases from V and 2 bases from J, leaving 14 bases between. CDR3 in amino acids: CAISESGRMNTGANVLTF. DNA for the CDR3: TGTGCCATCAGTGAGTCGGGACGCATGAACACTGGGGCCAACGTCCTGACTTTC.

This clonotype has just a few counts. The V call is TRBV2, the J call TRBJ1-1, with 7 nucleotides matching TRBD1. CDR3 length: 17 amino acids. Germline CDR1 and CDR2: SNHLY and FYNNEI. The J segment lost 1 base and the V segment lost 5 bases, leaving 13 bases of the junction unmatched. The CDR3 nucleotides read TGTGCCAGCAGTTTTCATTTTACAGGGGAGACGAACACTGAAGCTTTCTTT. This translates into CASSFHFTGETNTEAFF.

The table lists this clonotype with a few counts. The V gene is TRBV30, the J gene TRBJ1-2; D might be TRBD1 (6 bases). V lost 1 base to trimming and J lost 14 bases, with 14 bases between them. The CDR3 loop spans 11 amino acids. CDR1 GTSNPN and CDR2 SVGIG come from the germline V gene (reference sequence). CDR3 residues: CAWSAAGAGTF. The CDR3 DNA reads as TGTGCCTGGAGTGCCGCAGGGGCGGGGACCTTC.

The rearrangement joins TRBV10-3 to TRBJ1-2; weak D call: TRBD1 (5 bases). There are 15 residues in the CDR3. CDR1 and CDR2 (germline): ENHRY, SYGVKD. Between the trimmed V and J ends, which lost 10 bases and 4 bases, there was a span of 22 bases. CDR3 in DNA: TGTGCCAGCAAGCGGGGGGGGACCTTCGCCTATGGCTACACCTTC. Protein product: CASKRGGTFAYGYTF.

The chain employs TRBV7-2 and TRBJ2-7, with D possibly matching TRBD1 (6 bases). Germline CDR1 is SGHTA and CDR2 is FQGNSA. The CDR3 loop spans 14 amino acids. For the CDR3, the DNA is TGTGCTAGAGATCAACTGGACAGCCCTTACGAGCAGTACTTC. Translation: CARDQLDSPYEQYF.

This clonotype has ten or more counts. CDR3 DNA: TGTGCCAGTAGTATTGGAAGGTTAAGGAACACTGAAGCTTTCTTT. Translation: CASSIGRLRNTEAFF. The rearrangement links TRBV19 to TRBJ1-1; D is unclear. Germline CDR1 LNHDA, CDR2 SQIVND (reference sequence). V gave up 3 bases and J gave up 1 base, with 12 bases separating them. The CDR3 runs to 15 residues.

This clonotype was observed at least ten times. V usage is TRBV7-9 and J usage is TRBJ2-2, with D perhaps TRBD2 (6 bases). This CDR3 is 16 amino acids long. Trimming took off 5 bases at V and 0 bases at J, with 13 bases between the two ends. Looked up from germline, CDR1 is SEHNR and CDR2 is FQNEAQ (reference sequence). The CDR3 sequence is CASSATSRANTGELFF. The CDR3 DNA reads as TGTGCCAGCAGCGCAACTAGCAGGGCGAACACCGGGGAGCTGTTTTTT.

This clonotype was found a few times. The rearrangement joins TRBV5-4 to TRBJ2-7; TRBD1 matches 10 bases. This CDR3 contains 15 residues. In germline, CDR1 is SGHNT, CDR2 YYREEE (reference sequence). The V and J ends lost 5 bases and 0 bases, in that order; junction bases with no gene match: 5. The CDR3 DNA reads TGTGCCAGCAGACGTGGGACAGGGGCCTCCTACGAGCAGTACTTC. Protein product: CASRRGTGASYEQYF.

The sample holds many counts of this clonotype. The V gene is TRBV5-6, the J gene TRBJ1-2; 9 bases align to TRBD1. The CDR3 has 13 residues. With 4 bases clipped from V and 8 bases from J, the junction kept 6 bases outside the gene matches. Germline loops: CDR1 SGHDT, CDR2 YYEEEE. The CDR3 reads CASSTQGAGGYTF. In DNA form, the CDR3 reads TGTGCCAGCAGCACACAGGGGGCCGGCGGCTACACCTTC.